These 32 T cell receptor beta chains came from one sample sequenced in a study of blood T cell repertoires in COVID-19. Generated by immunoSEQ multiplex PCR, the TCRdb table keeps only in-frame clones and is missing some. The repertoire holds some 49,000 clones, 85% to 95% seen once, with 0.9% to 1.1% in the top ten. The sample comprised peripheral blood. These receptors were obtained from a man in his 60s with COVID-19, enrolled during active disease.

The chain couples TRBV7-2 to TRBJ1-3, with TRBD1 as a possible D gene (6 bases). Germline values: CDR1 SGHTA, CDR2 FQGNSA. The CDR3 is made up of 15 amino acids. Trimming pared 4 bases from V and 4 bases from J, leaving 14 bases between. The CDR3 bases are TGTGCCAGCAGCTCCCAGACAGGTGGAGGAAACACCATATATTTT. Its translation: CASSSQTGGGNTIYF.

CDR3 region: CASSFAEARPQHF. In DNA, the CDR3 is TGTGCCAGCAGCTTTGCCGAAGCTCGGCCCCAGCATTTT. The V gene is TRBV5-6, the J gene TRBJ1-5; D call uncertain. The CDR3 covers 13 residues. The ends were cut back, 2 bases at V and 9 bases at J, with 12 bases in the middle. The germline V gene encodes CDR1 SGHDT and CDR2 YYEEEE.

V is TRBV7-9 and J is TRBJ1-2; 7 bases match TRBD1. The germline V gene encodes CDR1 SEHNR and CDR2 FQNEAQ (reference sequence). The CDR3 covers 15 residues. Losses at the gene ends were 2 bases for V and 4 bases for J; bases not matched to a gene: 7. In DNA form, the CDR3 reads TGTGCCAGCAGCTTAAGTCCCGACAGGGCCTATGGCTACACCTTC. Residues: CASSLSPDRAYGYTF.

This chain connects TRBV23-1 to TRBJ2-3, with TRBD1 identical over 10 bases. TRBV23-1 is noted as an ORF with a role that remains uncertain. CDR3 size: 14 residues. Trimming took 7 bases from V and 4 from J; bases not matched to a gene: 5. This CDR3 is CASKLTGGADTQYF. The CDR3 DNA is TGCGCCAGCAAACTGACAGGGGGCGCAGATACGCAGTATTTT.

The V gene is TRBV3-1 (or the pseudogene TRBV3-2), the J gene TRBJ2-7, with a tentative D call TRBD2 (6 bases). CDR1 LGHDT and CDR2 YNNKEL come from the germline V gene (reference sequence). V lost 4 bases, J lost 3 bases, and 13 bases lay in between. The CDR3 has 14 amino acids. Here the CDR3 DNA reads TGTGCCAGCAGCCCCTTGGGCGGGGTCTACGAGCAGTACTTC. It yields the protein CASSPLGGVYEQYF.

This clone was recorded once. This chain uses TRBV4-1 with TRBJ2-2; 7 bases are a match to TRBD1. With 6 bases clipped from V and 5 bases from J, the junction kept 9 bases outside the gene matches. Germline values: CDR1 MGHRA, CDR2 YSYEKL. The CDR3 is 15 residues long. Written as DNA, the CDR3 is TGCGCCAGCAGAGGGGGTGAGGGGGCAACCGGGGAGCTGTTTTTT. It is translated as CASRGGEGATGELFF.

This clone was counted a single time. V and J are TRBV5-6 and TRBJ1-2, with 7 positions matching TRBD1. The V segment lost 4 bases and the J segment 1 base; nucleotides outside the gene matches: 10. The germline V gene encodes CDR1 SGHDT and CDR2 YYEEEE. CDR3 size: 16 residues. The CDR3 sequence: CASSPRQGLRNYGYTF. CDR3 bases: TGTGCCAGCAGCCCTCGACAGGGTTTACGTAACTATGGCTACACCTTC.

The gene calls are TRBV6-6 and TRBJ1-2; maybe TRBD1 (5 bases). The CDR3 extends over 16 amino acids. The germline V and J ends were trimmed by 4 bases and 0 bases, with 15 bases remaining between them. Germline V lookup: CDR1 MNHNY, CDR2 SVGAGI (reference sequence). The chain's CDR3 is CASSWEVQGSNYGYTF. CDR3 nucleotides: TGTGCCAGCAGTTGGGAGGTGCAGGGCTCTAACTATGGCTACACCTTC.

This chain connects TRBV7-2 to TRBJ1-1; the match to TRBD1 covers 8 bases. The trim removed 5 bases at V and 2 bases at J, leaving 7 bases unmatched. The CDR3 is 15 amino acids. Germline lookup yields CDR1 SGHTA and CDR2 FQGNSA. CDR3 nucleotide sequence: TGTGCCAGCAGCACCCGGACAGGGAGCAACACTGAAGCTTTCTTT. Amino acid sequence: CASSTRTGSNTEAFF. Variable domain in full (rest from reference TRBV7-2 and TRBJ1-1): GAGVSQSPSNKVTEKGKDVELRCDPISGHTALYWYRQSLGQGLEFLIYFQGNSAPDKSGLPSDRFSAERTGGSVSTLTIQRTQQEDSAVYLCASSTRTGSNTEAFFGQGTRLTVV.

This clone appeared once. The chain uses TRBV11-2 and TRBJ1-4; TRBD1 aligns across 8 bases. V lost 3 bases to trimming and J lost 4 bases; unmatched junction nucleotides: 10. Germline CDR1 SGHAT, CDR2 FQNNGV. CDR3 length: 17 residues. DNA for the CDR3: TGTGCCAGCAGCTTTGCAGCAGGGACAGGAATTAATGAAAAACTGTTTTTT. This sequence encodes CASSFAAGTGINEKLFF.

The rearrangement joins TRBV2 to TRBJ2-7, with a weak D call TRBD1 (6 bases). The CDR3 runs 16 residues. Germline V gene sequence: CDR1 SNHLY, CDR2 FYNNEI. V lost 0 bases, J lost 6 bases, and 18 bases lay in between. CDR3 region: CASSEAQGIYLGEQYF. Written as DNA, the CDR3 is TGTGCCAGCAGTGAAGCGCAGGGGATTTATCTCGGCGAGCAGTACTTC.

The V and J genes are TRBV5-1 and TRBJ2-7; 7 bases fit TRBD2. Trimming removed 4 bases from V and 0 bases from J; junction bases left unmatched: 10. CDR3 length equals 16 residues. Germline V gives CDR1 SGHRS, CDR2 YFSETQ. As DNA, the CDR3 is TGCGCCAGCAGCCGCTTGGGGCGGGGGAGCTCCTACGAGCAGTACTTC. Its translation is CASSRLGRGSSYEQYF.

The rearrangement uses TRBV4-2 and TRBJ2-1; 7 nucleotides match TRBD1. Per germline, CDR1 LGHNA and CDR2 YNFKEQ. V shed 0 bases and J 7 bases; nucleotides not matched to a gene: 9. The CDR3 is 16 residues long. The CDR3 DNA sequence: TGTGCCAGCAGCCAAGAACCCGGACAGGTAAAGAATGAGCAGTTCTTC. Translation: CASSQEPGQVKNEQFF.

This chain connects TRBV18 to TRBJ1-6; 7 bases line up with TRBD1. The germline CDR1 and CDR2 sequences are KGHSH and LQKENI. The CDR3 is 17 amino acids. The junction had 3 bases not matched to a gene; V was cut back by 0 bases and J by 1 base. The CDR3 bases are TGTGCCAGCTCACCACCCCGGACAGGATCCTATAATTCACCCCTCCACTTT. This gives the protein CASSPPRTGSYNSPLHF.

The V call is TRBV12-5, the J call TRBJ1-1; D not resolved. The CDR3 runs 14 residues. Trimming stripped 6 bases from V and 0 bases from J, with 11 bases between. Germline CDR1 is LGHNT and CDR2 is FRNRAP. The CDR3 reads CASGNERLNTEAFF. The CDR3, as DNA: TGTGCTAGTGGAAACGAGAGGTTGAACACTGAAGCTTTCTTT.

V and J are TRBV7-2 and TRBJ2-1; a possible D gene is TRBD2 (6 bases). V was trimmed by 4 bases and J by 3 bases, leaving 19 bases between them. The CDR3 spans 17 residues. Germline loops: CDR1 SGHTA, CDR2 FQGNSA. DNA of the CDR3: TGTGCCAGCAGCTACAACGGCAATAGCGGACTCTACAATGAGCAGTTCTTC. It is translated as CASSYNGNSGLYNEQFF.

The chain has TRBV5-8 and TRBJ1-3; TRBD1 is a possible D gene (6 bases). The CDR3 consists of 15 residues. V lost 4 bases to trimming and J lost 2 bases, with 13 bases between them. Germline lookup yields CDR1 SGHTS and CDR2 YDEGEE. CDR3 region: CASSHSTGTGNTIYF. The CDR3 nucleotides are TGTGCCAGCAGCCATTCGACAGGCACTGGAAACACCATATATTTT.

This sequence joins TRBV12-3 or TRBV12-4 and TRBJ1-6; D might be TRBD1 (6 bases). The CDR3 contains 13 residues. V was pared by 7 bases and J by 9 bases, with 13 bases between. CDR3 in amino acids: CASTLQGSSPLHF. The CDR3 nucleotides are TGTGCCAGCACGTTACAGGGTAGTTCACCCCTCCACTTT.

V and J are TRBV3-1 (or the pseudogene TRBV3-2) and TRBJ1-1; 10 nucleotides line up with TRBD1. Germline values: CDR1 LGHDT, CDR2 YNNKEL (reference sequence). V trimming: 3 bases; J trimming: 4 bases; junction bases outside the gene matches: 8. The CDR3 covers 16 residues. The CDR3 nucleotides read TGTGCCAGCAGCCATCTCAAGACAGGGGGCGGCACTGAAGCTTTCTTT. Protein product: CASSHLKTGGGTEAFF.

The chain has TRBV7-8 and TRBJ2-2; 8 positions agree with TRBD1. The germline V gene has CDR1 SGHVS and CDR2 FQNEAQ. J gave up 4 bases and V 5 bases, and 15 bases lay outside the gene matches. The CDR3 extends over 18 amino acids. CDR3 sequence (DNA): TGTGCCAGCAGCCCTACACGTGGGGACAGGTCACCCACCGGGGAGCTGTTTTTT. Translation gives CASSPTRGDRSPTGELFF.

The rearrangement joins TRBV18 to TRBJ1-2; D remains ambiguous. Germline CDR1 is KGHSH and CDR2 is LQKENI. The CDR3 contains 15 residues. Trimming took 5 bases from V and 12 from J, leaving 25 bases between them. The CDR3 DNA follows: TGTGCCAGCTCATTTACCTTAGATTTGACAACGAACGACACCTTC. Its translation is CASSFTLDLTTNDTF.

The chain links TRBV25-1 to TRBJ2-2; D is uncertain. Trimming shortened V by 7 bases and J by 1 base, and 4 bases separated the two germline ends. CDR3 size: 12 residues. CDR1 is MGHDK and CDR2 is SYGVNS in the germline V gene. The CDR3 DNA is TGTGCCAGCAAACAGAACACCGGGGAGCTGTTTTTT. Translated: CASKQNTGELFF.

The rearrangement joins TRBV19 to TRBJ2-7; 10 bases agree with TRBD2. Germline V gene lookup returns CDR1 LNHDA and CDR2 SQIVND (reference sequence). With V trimmed by 5 bases and J by 3 bases, 4 bases remained unmatched. This CDR3 spans 14 amino acids. The CDR3 bases are TGTGCCAGTAGTCTAGCGGGAGACTTCTACGAGCAGTACTTC. It is translated as CASSLAGDFYEQYF.

The chain is built from TRBV5-1 and TRBJ2-5; 8 bases are a match to TRBD1. The CDR3 is made up of 15 amino acids. The junction had 5 bases not matched to a gene; V was cut back by 0 bases and J by 4 bases. Germline values: CDR1 SGHRS, CDR2 YFSETQ. CDR3 DNA sequence: TGCGCCAGCAGCTTGGCGGCAGGGGGCCTAGAGACCCAGTACTTC. Translation: CASSLAAGGLETQYF.

The rearrangement links TRBV6-5 to TRBJ2-1, with TRBD1 matching 9 bases. V lost 5 bases and J lost 8; bases outside the gene matches: 7. Germline-derived CDR1 and CDR2 are MNHEY and SVGAGI. The CDR3 totals 14 residues. CDR3 nucleotides: TGTGCCAGCAGTCCCCGACAGGGGGTGGATGAGCAGTTCTTC. Translating gives CASSPRQGVDEQFF.

This sequence joins TRBV4-1 and TRBJ2-7, with 8 bases fitting TRBD1. The trim removed 4 bases at V and 4 bases at J, leaving 6 bases unmatched. The germline gives CDR1 MGHRA, CDR2 YSYEKL. The CDR3 runs to 14 residues. Here the CDR3 reads CASSPGQGRYEQYF. In nucleotides, the CDR3 is TGCGCCAGCAGCCCTGGACAGGGCAGGTACGAGCAGTACTTC.

This clone was counted once. V gene TRBV21-1 combines with J gene TRBJ2-2; no DNA check was done on the table's D call, TRBD1. TRBV21-1 is a pseudogene locus. The CDR3 runs 17 residues. The CDR3, as DNA: TGTGCCAGCAGCACCCAACAGGGAATTCGAAACACCGGGGAGCTGTTTTTT. It is translated as CASSTQQGIRNTGELFF.

V is TRBV9 and J is TRBJ2-1; a possible D gene is TRBD2 (6 bases). Germline CDR1 is SGDLS and CDR2 is YYNGEE. Trimming stripped 2 bases from V and 0 bases from J, with 6 bases between. The length of the CDR3 is 14 residues. The CDR3 sequence: CASSVTSSYNEQFF. Written as DNA, the CDR3 is TGTGCCAGCAGCGTGACTAGCTCCTACAATGAGCAGTTCTTC. The full variable domain, rest sourced from reference TRBV9 and TRBJ2-1, is DSGVTQTPKHLITATGQRVTLRCSPRSGDLSVYWYQQSLDQGLQFLIQYYNGEERAKGNILERFSAQQFPDLHSELNLSSLELGDSALYFCASSVTSSYNEQFFGPGTRLTVL.

The chain has TRBV7-2 and TRBJ2-7, with 10 bases fitting TRBD1. This CDR3 comprises 16 residues. The V and J ends lost 5 bases and 7 bases, in that order; junction bases with no gene match: 14. Germline CDR1 is SGHTA and CDR2 is FQGNSA. CDR3 region: CASSPGWTGGKGEQYF. In DNA form, the CDR3 reads TGTGCCAGCAGCCCGGGATGGACAGGGGGAAAGGGGGAGCAGTACTTC. Full variable domain (outside the CDR3, taken from reference TRBV7-2 and TRBJ2-7): GAGVSQSPSNKVTEKGKDVELRCDPISGHTALYWYRQSLGQGLEFLIYFQGNSAPDKSGLPSDRFSAERTGGSVSTLTIQRTQQEDSAVYLCASSPGWTGGKGEQYFGPGTRLTVT.

This chain joins TRBV4-1 and TRBJ1-5, with D uncertain. There are 15 residues in the CDR3. Germline values: CDR1 MGHRA, CDR2 YSYEKL. Deletions cut 1 base from V and 11 bases from J, with 18 bases between. The CDR3 loop is CASSQGLISRGSQHF. The CDR3 DNA follows: TGCGCCAGCAGCCAAGGTCTGATTAGTCGGGGATCCCAGCATTTT.

V usage is TRBV4-2 and J usage is TRBJ1-1; TRBD1 matches at 9 bases. J was trimmed by 4 bases and V by 8 bases; bases with no gene match: 5. Germline values: CDR1 LGHNA, CDR2 YNFKEQ. CDR3 length equals 13 residues. CDR3 loop: CASQKDRGTEAFF. The CDR3 bases are TGTGCCAGCCAGAAGGACAGGGGCACTGAAGCTTTCTTT.

This chain links TRBV3-1 (or the pseudogene TRBV3-2) with TRBJ1-2; D remains ambiguous. Trimming left V 1 base short and J 5 bases short, with 11 bases between. CDR1 and CDR2 from the germline V gene are LGHDT and YNNKEL (reference sequence). The CDR3 has 14 residues. DNA of the CDR3: TGTGCCAGCAGCCAAGCGCAGCGCGGGTATGGCTACACCTTC. It translates to CASSQAQRGYGYTF.